The rows below give T cell receptor beta chains drawn from one sample of a study of T cells after yellow fever vaccination. TCRdb itself ran the 5' RACE reads through MiXCR, one entry per CDR3 protein. This sample has about 330,000 distinct CDR3 sequences; 6.5% to 8.5% occur once, and the top ten carry 15% to 20%. The sample consisted of PBMCs, taken roughly 47 days after the first yellow fever vaccination. The receptors were gathered from a man between 18 and 29 years old who received the YFV17D yellow fever vaccine. Both conserved end residues are part of each CDR3. The D gene is left open where the match is weak. For some rows the clone size is stated as once, few or many, or as a class when expanded; others skip it.

d_gene: TRBD1
len: 14
v_gene: TRBV12-3/TRBV12-4
j_gene: TRBJ2-1
abundance: many
CDR3nt: TGTGCCAGCAGCTACAGGGGTTTGGACAATGAGCAGTTCTTC
CDR3aa: CASSYRGLDNEQFF

d_gene: .
len: 17
v_gene: TRBV12-2
j_gene: TRBJ2-5
abundance: few
CDR3nt: TGTGCAAGTCGCTTGGCCCGGGACAGGGAGTACCAAGAGACCCAGTACTTC
CDR3aa: CASRLARDREYQETQYF

d_gene: .
len: 17
v_gene: TRBV1
j_gene: TRBJ1-1
abundance: .
CDR3nt: TGCACCAGCAGTCAAGACACAGCTCTGCAGAGTAACACTGTACCTTTCTTT
CDR3aa: CTSSQDTALQSNTVPFF

d_gene: TRBD2
len: 15
v_gene: TRBV11-2
j_gene: TRBJ2-5
abundance: .
CDR3nt: TGTGCCAGCAGCTTGGGGCTAGCGGGGCCAAAGACCCAGTACTTC
CDR3aa: CASSLGLAGPKTQYF

d_gene: TRBD2
len: 16
v_gene: TRBV6-1
j_gene: TRBJ2-3
abundance: few
CDR3nt: TGTGCCAGCAGTGAAGTGTTAGCGGGGGCGGCAGATACGCAGTATTTT
CDR3aa: CASSEVLAGAADTQYF

d_gene: TRBD2
len: 13
v_gene: TRBV20-1
j_gene: TRBJ2-5
abundance: few
CDR3nt: TGCAGTGCTCGCGGGACTAGCCGGGAGACCCAGTACTTC
CDR3aa: CSARGTSRETQYF

d_gene: TRBD1
len: 14
v_gene: TRBV20-1
j_gene: TRBJ2-7
abundance: .
CDR3nt: TGCAGTGCTCGAGGACAGGGGTGGACCTACGAGCAGTACTTC
CDR3aa: CSARGQGWTYEQYF

d_gene: .
len: 21
v_gene: TRBV12-3/TRBV12-4
j_gene: TRBJ2-6
abundance: .
CDR3nt: TGTGCCAGCAGTTTAGCGGAGGTTGGGGGGCCCACCCGCTCTGGGGCCAACGTCCTGACTTTC
CDR3aa: CASSLAEVGGPTRSGANVLTF

d_gene: TRBD1
len: 16
v_gene: TRBV5-5
j_gene: TRBJ2-3
abundance: many
CDR3nt: TGTGCCAGCAGCTTGGTGATGGGACAGGGCGGAGATACGCAGTATTTT
CDR3aa: CASSLVMGQGGDTQYF

d_gene: TRBD2
len: 16
v_gene: TRBV19
j_gene: TRBJ2-1
abundance: .
CDR3nt: TGTGCCAGTAGTCCCTCGGGCGGGGGGGAGTACAATGAGCAGTTCTTC
CDR3aa: CASSPSGGGEYNEQFF

d_gene: TRBD1
len: 16
v_gene: TRBV6-2/TRBV6-3
j_gene: TRBJ2-6
abundance: many
CDR3nt: TGTGCCAGCAGGTATATACAGGGGGCTGGGGCCAACGTCCTGACTTTC
CDR3aa: CASRYIQGAGANVLTF

d_gene: .
len: 14
v_gene: TRBV4-1
j_gene: TRBJ2-1
abundance: .
CDR3nt: TGCGCCAGCAGCCAAGTGCTTCGACTGGATGAGCAGTTCTTC
CDR3aa: CASSQVLRLDEQFF

d_gene: .
len: 12
v_gene: TRBV7-2
j_gene: TRBJ2-2
abundance: many
CDR3nt: TGTGCCAACCCCCTAATAACCGGGGAGCTGTTTTTT
CDR3aa: CANPLITGELFF

d_gene: .
len: 12
v_gene: TRBV5-5
j_gene: TRBJ1-1
abundance: many
CDR3nt: TGTGCCAGCAGCCCCACCCAGACTGAAGCTTTCTTT
CDR3aa: CASSPTQTEAFF

d_gene: TRBD1
len: 15
v_gene: TRBV27
j_gene: TRBJ2-7
abundance: few
CDR3nt: TGTGCCAGCAGAGAGCCGGACAGGGAATCCCACGAGCAGTACTTC
CDR3aa: CASREPDRESHEQYF

d_gene: TRBD2
len: 16
v_gene: TRBV3-1
j_gene: TRBJ2-3
abundance: .
CDR3nt: TGTGCCAGCAGCCAAGTTCCAGCGGGGGCCCCTGGGACGCAGTATTTT
CDR3aa: CASSQVPAGAPGTQYF

d_gene: .
len: 15
v_gene: TRBV19
j_gene: TRBJ1-4
abundance: few
CDR3nt: TGTGCCAGTACCCCGGGGTGGGGGTCTAATGAAAAACTGTTTTTT
CDR3aa: CASTPGWGSNEKLFF